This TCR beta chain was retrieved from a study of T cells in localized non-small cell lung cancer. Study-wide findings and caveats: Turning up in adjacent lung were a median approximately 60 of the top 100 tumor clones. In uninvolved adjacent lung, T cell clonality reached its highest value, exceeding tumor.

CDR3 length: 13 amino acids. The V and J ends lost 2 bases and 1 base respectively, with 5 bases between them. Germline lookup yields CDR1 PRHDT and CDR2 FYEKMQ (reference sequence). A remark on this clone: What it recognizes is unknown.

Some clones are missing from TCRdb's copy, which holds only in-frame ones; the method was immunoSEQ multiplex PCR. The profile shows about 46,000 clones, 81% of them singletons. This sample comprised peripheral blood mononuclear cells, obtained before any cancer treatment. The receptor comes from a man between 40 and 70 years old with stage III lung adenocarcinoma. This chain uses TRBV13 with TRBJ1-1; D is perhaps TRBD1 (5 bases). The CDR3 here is CASSLTGNTEAFF. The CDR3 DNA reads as TGTGCCAGCAGCTTAACAGGGAACACTGAAGCTTTCTTT.